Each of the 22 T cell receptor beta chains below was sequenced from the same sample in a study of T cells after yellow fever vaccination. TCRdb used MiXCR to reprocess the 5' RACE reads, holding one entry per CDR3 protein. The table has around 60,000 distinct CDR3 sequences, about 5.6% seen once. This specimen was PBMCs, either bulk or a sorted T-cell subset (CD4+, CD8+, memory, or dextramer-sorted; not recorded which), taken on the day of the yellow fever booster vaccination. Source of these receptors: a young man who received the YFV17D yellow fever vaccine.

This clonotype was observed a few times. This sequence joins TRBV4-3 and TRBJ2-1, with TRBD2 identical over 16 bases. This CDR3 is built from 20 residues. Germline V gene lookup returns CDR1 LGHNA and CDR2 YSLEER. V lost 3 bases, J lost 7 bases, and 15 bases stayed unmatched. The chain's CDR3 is CASSHALGGLAGGPRNEQFF. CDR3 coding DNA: TGCGCCAGCAGCCACGCCCTCGGGGGACTAGCGGGGGGGCCACGGAATGAGCAGTTCTTC.

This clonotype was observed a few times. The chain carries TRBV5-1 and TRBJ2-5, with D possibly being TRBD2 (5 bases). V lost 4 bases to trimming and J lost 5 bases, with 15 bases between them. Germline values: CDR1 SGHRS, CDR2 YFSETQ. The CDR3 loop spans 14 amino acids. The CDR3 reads CASSEYRRTETQYF. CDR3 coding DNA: TGCGCCAGCAGCGAGTATCGGAGGACCGAGACCCAGTACTTC. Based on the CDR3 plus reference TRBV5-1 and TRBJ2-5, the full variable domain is KAGVTQTPRYLIKTRGQQVTLSCSPISGHRSVSWYQQTPGQGLQFLFEYFSETQRNKGNFPGRFSGRQFSNSRSEMNVSTLELGDSALYLCASSEYRRTETQYFGPGTRLLVL.

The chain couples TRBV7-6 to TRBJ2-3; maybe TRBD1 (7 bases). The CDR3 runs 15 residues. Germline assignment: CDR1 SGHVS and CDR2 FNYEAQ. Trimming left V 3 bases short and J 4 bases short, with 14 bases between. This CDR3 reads CASSFGGGASDTQYF. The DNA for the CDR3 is TGTGCCAGCAGCTTCGGAGGGGGCGCATCAGATACGCAGTATTTT. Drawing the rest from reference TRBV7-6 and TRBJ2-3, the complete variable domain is GAGVSQSPRYKVTKRGQDVALRCDPISGHVSLYWYRQALGQGPEFLTYFNYEAQQDKSGLPNDRFSAERPEGSISTLTIQRTEQRDSAMYRCASSFGGGASDTQYFGPGTRLTVL.

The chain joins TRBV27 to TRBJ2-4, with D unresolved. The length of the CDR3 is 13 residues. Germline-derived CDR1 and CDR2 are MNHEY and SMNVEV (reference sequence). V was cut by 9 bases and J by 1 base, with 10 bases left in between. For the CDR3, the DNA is TGTGCCAGTGGTGGGCCGGCCAAAAACATTCAGTACTTC. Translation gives CASGGPAKNIQYF.

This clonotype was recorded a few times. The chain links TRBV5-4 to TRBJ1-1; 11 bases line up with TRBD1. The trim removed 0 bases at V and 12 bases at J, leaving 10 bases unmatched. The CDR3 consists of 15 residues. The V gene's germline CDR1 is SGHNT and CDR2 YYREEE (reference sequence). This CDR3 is CASSLAADRGQGTFF. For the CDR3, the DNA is TGTGCCAGCAGCTTGGCAGCGGACAGGGGGCAGGGGACTTTCTTT.

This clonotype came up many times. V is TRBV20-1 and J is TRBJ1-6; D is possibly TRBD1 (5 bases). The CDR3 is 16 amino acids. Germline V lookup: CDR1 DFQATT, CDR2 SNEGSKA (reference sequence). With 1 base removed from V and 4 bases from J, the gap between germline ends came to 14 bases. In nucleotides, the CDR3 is TGCAGTGCTAGAGCCCCAGGGAGATCTTATAATTCACCCCTCCACTTT. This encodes CSARAPGRSYNSPLHF.

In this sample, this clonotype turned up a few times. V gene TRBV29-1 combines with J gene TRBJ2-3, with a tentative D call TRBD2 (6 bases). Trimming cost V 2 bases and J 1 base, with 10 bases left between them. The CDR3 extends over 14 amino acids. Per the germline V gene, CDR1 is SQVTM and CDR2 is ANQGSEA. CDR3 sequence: CSVEMGGGTDTQYF. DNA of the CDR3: TGCAGCGTTGAAATGGGCGGGGGCACAGATACGCAGTATTTT.

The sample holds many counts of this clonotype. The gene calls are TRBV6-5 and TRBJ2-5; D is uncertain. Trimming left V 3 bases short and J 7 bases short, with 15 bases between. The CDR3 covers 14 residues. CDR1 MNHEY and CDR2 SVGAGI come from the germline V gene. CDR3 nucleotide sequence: TGTGCCAGCAGTTATGGACGCCATAGGACGACCCAGTACTTC. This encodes CASSYGRHRTTQYF.

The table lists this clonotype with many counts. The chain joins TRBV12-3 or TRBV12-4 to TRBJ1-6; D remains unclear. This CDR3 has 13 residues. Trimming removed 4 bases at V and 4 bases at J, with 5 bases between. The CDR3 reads CASSSSYNSPLHF. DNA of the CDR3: TGTGCCAGCAGTTCCTCATATAATTCACCCCTCCACTTT.

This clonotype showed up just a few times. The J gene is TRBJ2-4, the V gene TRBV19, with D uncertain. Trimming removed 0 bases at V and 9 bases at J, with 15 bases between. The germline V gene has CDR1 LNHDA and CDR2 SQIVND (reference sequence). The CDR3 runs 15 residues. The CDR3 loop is CASSIDRAWKGIQYF. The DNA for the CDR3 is TGTGCCAGTAGTATAGATCGGGCGTGGAAGGGCATTCAGTACTTC.

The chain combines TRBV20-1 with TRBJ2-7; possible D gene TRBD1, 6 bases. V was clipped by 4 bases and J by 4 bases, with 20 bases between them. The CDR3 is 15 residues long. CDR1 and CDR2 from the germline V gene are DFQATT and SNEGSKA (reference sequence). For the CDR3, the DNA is TGCAGTGCTACCGCCGGGACATCGAACCATTACGAGCAGTACGTC. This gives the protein CSATAGTSNHYEQYV.

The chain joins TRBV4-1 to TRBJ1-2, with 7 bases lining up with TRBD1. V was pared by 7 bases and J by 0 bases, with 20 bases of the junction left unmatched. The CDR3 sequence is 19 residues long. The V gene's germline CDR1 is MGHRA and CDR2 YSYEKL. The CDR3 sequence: CASTTTAGTASLANYGYTF. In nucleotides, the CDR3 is TGCGCCAGCACAACTACCGCTGGGACAGCGTCATTAGCTAACTATGGCTACACCTTC.

The CDR3 nucleotides are TGTGCCAGCAGCTTAGGGGGGCCGGTTGAGCCCCAGCATTTT. It yields the protein CASSLGGPVEPQHF. This chain links TRBV7-9 with TRBJ1-5; tentative D call: TRBD1 (6 bases). This CDR3 contains 14 residues. The V gene's germline CDR1 is SEHNR and CDR2 FQNEAQ (reference sequence). V was trimmed by 1 base and J by 8 bases, leaving 12 bases between them. The variable domain in full, completed from reference TRBV7-9 and TRBJ1-5, reads DTGVSQNPRHKITKRGQNVTFRCDPISEHNRLYWYRQTLGQGPEFLTYFQNEAQLEKSRLLSDRFSAERPKGSFSTLEIQRTEQGDSAMYLCASSLGGPVEPQHFGDGTRLSIL.

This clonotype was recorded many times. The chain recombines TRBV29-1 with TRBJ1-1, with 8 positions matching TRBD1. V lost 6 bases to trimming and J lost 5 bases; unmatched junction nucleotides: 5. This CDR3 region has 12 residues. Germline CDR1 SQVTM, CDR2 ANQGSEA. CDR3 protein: CSVITGGTEAFF. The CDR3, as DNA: TGCAGCGTAATTACAGGGGGAACTGAAGCTTTCTTT.

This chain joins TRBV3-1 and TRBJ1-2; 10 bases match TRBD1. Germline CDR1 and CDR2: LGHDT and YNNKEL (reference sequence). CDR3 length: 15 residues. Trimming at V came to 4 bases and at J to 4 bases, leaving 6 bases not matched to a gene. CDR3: CASSLSTGGAYGYTF. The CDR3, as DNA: TGTGCCAGCAGCCTCTCGACAGGGGGCGCCTATGGCTACACCTTC.

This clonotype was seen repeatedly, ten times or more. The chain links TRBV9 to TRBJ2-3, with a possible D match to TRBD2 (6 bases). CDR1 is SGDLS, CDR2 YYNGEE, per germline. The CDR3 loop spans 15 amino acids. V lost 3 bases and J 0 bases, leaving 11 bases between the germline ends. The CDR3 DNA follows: TGTGCCAGCAGCGCCGGAGGGAGTAGCACAGATACGCAGTATTTT. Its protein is CASSAGGSSTDTQYF.

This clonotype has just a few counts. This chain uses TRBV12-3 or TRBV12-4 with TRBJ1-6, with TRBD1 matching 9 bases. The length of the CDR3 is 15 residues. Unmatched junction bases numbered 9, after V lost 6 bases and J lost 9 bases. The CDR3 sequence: CASSIRQGGSSPLHF. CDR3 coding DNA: TGTGCCAGCAGCATCAGACAGGGGGGGAGTTCACCCCTCCACTTT.

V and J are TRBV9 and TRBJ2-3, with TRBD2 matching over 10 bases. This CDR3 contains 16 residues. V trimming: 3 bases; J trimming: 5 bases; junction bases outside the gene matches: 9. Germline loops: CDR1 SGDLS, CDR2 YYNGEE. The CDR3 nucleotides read TGTGCCAGCAGCGCCCCACTAGCGGGGTTGGTAGATACGCAGTATTTT. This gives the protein CASSAPLAGLVDTQYF.

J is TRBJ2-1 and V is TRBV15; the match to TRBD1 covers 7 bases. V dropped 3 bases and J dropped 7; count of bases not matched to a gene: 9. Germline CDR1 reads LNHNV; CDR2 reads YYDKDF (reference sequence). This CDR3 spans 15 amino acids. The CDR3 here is CATSSVSYRGNEQFF. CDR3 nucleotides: TGTGCCACCAGCAGTGTTTCCTACAGGGGAAATGAGCAGTTCTTC. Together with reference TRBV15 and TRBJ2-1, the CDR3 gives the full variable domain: DAMVIQNPRYQVTQFGKPVTLSCSQTLNHNVMYWYQQKSSQAPKLLFHYYDKDFNNEADTPDNFQSRRPNTSFCFLDIRSPGLGDTAMYLCATSSVSYRGNEQFFGPGTRLTVL.

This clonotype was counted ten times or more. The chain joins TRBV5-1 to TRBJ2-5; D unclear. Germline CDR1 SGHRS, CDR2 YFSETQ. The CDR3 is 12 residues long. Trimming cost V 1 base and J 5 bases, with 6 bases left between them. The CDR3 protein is CASSLPTETQYF. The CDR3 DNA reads TGCGCCAGCAGCTTGCCCACGGAGACCCAGTACTTC. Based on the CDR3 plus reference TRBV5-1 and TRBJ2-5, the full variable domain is KAGVTQTPRYLIKTRGQQVTLSCSPISGHRSVSWYQQTPGQGLQFLFEYFSETQRNKGNFPGRFSGRQFSNSRSEMNVSTLELGDSALYLCASSLPTETQYFGPGTRLLVL.

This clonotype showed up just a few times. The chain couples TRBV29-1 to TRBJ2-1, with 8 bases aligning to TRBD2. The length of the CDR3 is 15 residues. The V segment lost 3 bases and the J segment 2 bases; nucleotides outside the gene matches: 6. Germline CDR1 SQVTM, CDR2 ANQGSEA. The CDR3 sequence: CSVDARGGPYNEQFF. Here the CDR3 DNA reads TGCAGCGTTGACGCCCGGGGGGGCCCCTACAATGAGCAGTTCTTC.

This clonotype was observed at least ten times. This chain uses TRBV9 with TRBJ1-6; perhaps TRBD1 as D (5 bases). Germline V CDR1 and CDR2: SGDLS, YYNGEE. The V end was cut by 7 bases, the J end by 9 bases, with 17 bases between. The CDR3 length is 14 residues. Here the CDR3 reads CASRRDGGSSPLHF. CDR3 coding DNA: TGTGCCAGCCGACGGGATGGGGGTAGTTCACCCCTCCACTTT.